The rows below give T cell receptor beta chains drawn from one sample of a study of blood T cell repertoires in COVID-19. TCRdb's copy holds only in-frame clones and misses some; the assay was immunoSEQ multiplex PCR. Among 120,000 or so clones listed, over 75% were seen once. Input material: peripheral blood. The receptor source for this set is a man older than 75 with active or convalescent COVID-19. CDR3s include the opening cysteine and the closing phenylalanine or tryptophan. Each record gives: V gene, clone size, J gene, CDR3 protein. Clone size is not always given. Where it is, it says once, few, many or a class for expanded clones.

v_call: TRBV4-1
clone_size: .
j_call: TRBJ1-4
cdr3_aa: CASSQHQGQGRDEKLFF

v_call: TRBV23-1
clone_size: .
j_call: TRBJ2-3
cdr3_aa: CASARGQREGSDTDTQYF

v_call: TRBV27
clone_size: .
j_call: TRBJ2-1
cdr3_aa: CASSPTQRASYNEQFF

v_call: TRBV2
clone_size: .
j_call: TRBJ2-7
cdr3_aa: CASSATEVSYEQYF

v_call: TRBV6-5
clone_size: once
j_call: TRBJ2-7
cdr3_aa: CASSYSIQGASEQYF

v_call: TRBV19
clone_size: .
j_call: TRBJ2-6
cdr3_aa: CATAEQGISGANVLTF

v_call: TRBV12-5
clone_size: .
j_call: TRBJ2-2
cdr3_aa: CASGSGLAGGTGELFF

v_call: TRBV19
clone_size: .
j_call: TRBJ2-7
cdr3_aa: CATTSGSLEQYF

v_call: TRBV7-2
clone_size: .
j_call: TRBJ2-7
cdr3_aa: CASSLDSGYYEQYF

v_call: TRBV5-5
clone_size: .
j_call: TRBJ1-2
cdr3_aa: CASSRRGGGYTF

v_call: TRBV7-2
clone_size: .
j_call: TRBJ2-5
cdr3_aa: CASSLVTGTQETQYF

v_call: TRBV5-4
clone_size: .
j_call: TRBJ2-3
cdr3_aa: CASSLYRADTQYF

v_call: TRBV6-6
clone_size: .
j_call: TRBJ2-7
cdr3_aa: CASSYSRQAYEQYF

v_call: TRBV12-5
clone_size: .
j_call: TRBJ2-1
cdr3_aa: CASALGGEWDEQFF

v_call: TRBV2
clone_size: few
j_call: TRBJ2-3
cdr3_aa: CASSEPKGDTDTQYF

v_call: TRBV5-1
clone_size: .
j_call: TRBJ2-1
cdr3_aa: CASSSMGGPNEQFF

v_call: TRBV19
clone_size: .
j_call: TRBJ1-3
cdr3_aa: CASSTPTGSGNTIYF

v_call: TRBV19
clone_size: .
j_call: TRBJ2-1
cdr3_aa: CASSPRLASNEQFF

v_call: TRBV5-1
clone_size: .
j_call: TRBJ2-1
cdr3_aa: CASRRGLAGYNEQFF

v_call: TRBV5-6
clone_size: .
j_call: TRBJ2-2
cdr3_aa: CASSVGQLTGELFF

v_call: TRBV7-9
clone_size: few
j_call: TRBJ2-1
cdr3_aa: CASSLAASGGAYEQFF

v_call: TRBV3-1/TRBV3-2
clone_size: once
j_call: TRBJ2-5
cdr3_aa: CASSSGLEETQYF

v_call: TRBV10-3
clone_size: .
j_call: TRBJ1-1
cdr3_aa: CAISDPGQMNTEAFF

v_call: TRBV3-1/TRBV3-2
clone_size: .
j_call: TRBJ1-5
cdr3_aa: CASSSTGLGGNQPQHF

v_call: TRBV7-2
clone_size: .
j_call: TRBJ1-2
cdr3_aa: CASSLNGGPSYYGYTF